The sequence of this T cell receptor (beta chain) was determined in a study of blood T cells in healthy people across ages. Notes on the study in general: A strong correlation between TCR beta diversity and naive T cell percentage was seen.

Together with a sample-barcoded 5' primer, a J-beta primer mix was included in a second PCR lasting roughly 7 to 11 cycles. The template-switch adaptor, which had 12 random nucleotides, put a tag on each cDNA molecule. Each of the samples gave a minimum of 3 million paired-end reads that contained CDR3. MiXCR, run by TCRdb on the 5' RACE reads, gives a single entry per CDR3 protein. The sample consists of about 1,600,000 distinct CDR3 sequences, 42% of them appearing once. As regards this clonotype: Antigen: not known. One end of the junction is discordant with germline, which a read error may explain.

Germline CDR1 MNHNY, CDR2 SVGAGI (reference sequence). The CDR3 loop spans 12 amino acids. Total RNA was extracted at no less than 5.5 micrograms per sample. This receptor was taken from a woman in her late teens or twenties in good health. The chain links TRBV6-6 to TRBJ2-1, with D uncertain. Sample: blood. The CDR3 nucleotides are TGTGCCAGTCGGATGGCGAACAAGGAGCAGTTCTTC. It translates to CASRMANKEQFF.